The rows below give T cell receptor beta chains drawn from one sample of a study of blood T cell repertoires in COVID-19. Repertoires were generated with immunoSEQ multiplex PCR, while TCRdb's copy carries only in-frame clones and drops some. The table includes more than 95,000 clones, around 81% detected once. Input material: peripheral blood. The receptors stem from an elderly man with acute or convalescent COVID-19. CDR3s include the opening cysteine and the closing phenylalanine or tryptophan. A D gene is named only where the DNA matches it firmly. For some rows the clone size is stated as once, few or many, or as a class when expanded; others skip it.

v_gene: TRBV6-5; d_gene: -; j_gene: TRBJ1-4; abundance: few; CDR3nt: TGTGCCAGCAGTTATCTGAGAGGAACTAATGAAAAACTGTTTTTT; CDR3aa: CASSYLRGTNEKLFF
v_gene: TRBV28; d_gene: -; j_gene: TRBJ1-5; abundance: -; CDR3nt: TGTGCCAGCATAAGTCTTGTGGGGGCTGGTCAGCCCCAGCATTTT; CDR3aa: CASISLVGAGQPQHF
v_gene: TRBV28; d_gene: TRBD2; j_gene: TRBJ2-7; abundance: once; CDR3nt: TGTGCCAGCAGTCCTCAACCGGGACTAGCTTCCAGCGAGCAGTACTTC; CDR3aa: CASSPQPGLASSEQYF
v_gene: TRBV3-1/TRBV3-2; d_gene: TRBD1; j_gene: TRBJ1-2; abundance: -; CDR3nt: TGTGCCAGCAGCCTTAATTTCGGCGGGACAGGGGCCGGCTACACCTTC; CDR3aa: CASSLNFGGTGAGYTF
v_gene: TRBV29-1; d_gene: TRBD1; j_gene: TRBJ1-2; abundance: few; CDR3nt: TGCAGCGGGGGCGGGACAGATGTCACCTTC; CDR3aa: CSGGGTDVTF
v_gene: TRBV5-4; d_gene: -; j_gene: TRBJ1-2; abundance: -; CDR3nt: TGTGCCAGCAGCATCCCGACAGGTCTCCACTATGGCTACACCTTC; CDR3aa: CASSIPTGLHYGYTF
v_gene: TRBV7-6; d_gene: -; j_gene: TRBJ2-5; abundance: once; CDR3nt: TGTGCCAGCAGCTTAAGCAATGCCCAAGAGACCCAGTACTTC; CDR3aa: CASSLSNAQETQYF
v_gene: TRBV28; d_gene: -; j_gene: TRBJ1-3; abundance: -; CDR3nt: TGTGCCAGCATCGGGACATCTGGAAACACCATATATTTT; CDR3aa: CASIGTSGNTIYF
v_gene: TRBV5-5; d_gene: -; j_gene: TRBJ2-5; abundance: -; CDR3nt: TGTGCCAGCAGCTTCCGAGAGACCCAGTACTTC; CDR3aa: CASSFRETQYF
v_gene: TRBV6-4; d_gene: TRBD1; j_gene: TRBJ2-2; abundance: -; CDR3nt: TGTGCCAGCAGTGGACAGGGTACCGGGGAGCTGTTTTTT; CDR3aa: CASSGQGTGELFF
v_gene: TRBV6-5; d_gene: -; j_gene: TRBJ2-3; abundance: -; CDR3nt: TGTGCCAGCAGTTACACGGGACTGTTCTTCGCAGATACGCAGTATTTT; CDR3aa: CASSYTGLFFADTQYF
v_gene: TRBV19; d_gene: -; j_gene: TRBJ2-4; abundance: -; CDR3nt: TGTGCCAGTAGTATTCGCGGCAGGGCTCCAGCCAAAAACATTCAGTACTTC; CDR3aa: CASSIRGRAPAKNIQYF
v_gene: TRBV6-1; d_gene: -; j_gene: TRBJ1-5; abundance: -; CDR3nt: TGTGCCAGCAGTGGAGCGGGCTATCAGCCCCAGCATTTT; CDR3aa: CASSGAGYQPQHF
v_gene: TRBV27; d_gene: -; j_gene: TRBJ1-2; abundance: -; CDR3nt: TGTGCCAGCAGTTACCGCCCAGGGAGGGGGAATGGCTACACCTTC; CDR3aa: CASSYRPGRGNGYTF
v_gene: TRBV29-1; d_gene: -; j_gene: TRBJ1-4; abundance: few; CDR3nt: TGCAGCGTTGAAGGCGGGATTAATGAAAAACTGTTTTTT; CDR3aa: CSVEGGINEKLFF
v_gene: TRBV5-1; d_gene: -; j_gene: TRBJ2-2; abundance: -; CDR3nt: TGCGCCAGCACCTTACTGGGGGGTAGACCTGTCACCGGGGAGCTGTTTTTT; CDR3aa: CASTLLGGRPVTGELFF
v_gene: TRBV11-2; d_gene: -; j_gene: TRBJ1-6; abundance: -; CDR3nt: TGTGCCAGCAGCCACCGGGCGGGACCGCTCGGTTCACCCCTCCACTTT; CDR3aa: CASSHRAGPLGSPLHF
v_gene: TRBV28; d_gene: TRBD1; j_gene: TRBJ2-7; abundance: -; CDR3nt: TGTGCCAGCAACGCAGGGGGCCGGTACGAGCAGTACTTC; CDR3aa: CASNAGGRYEQYF
v_gene: TRBV27; d_gene: -; j_gene: TRBJ2-3; abundance: -; CDR3nt: TGTGCCAGCAGTTCTGCCTTAGCGACAGATACGCAGTATTTT; CDR3aa: CASSSALATDTQYF
v_gene: TRBV4-1; d_gene: -; j_gene: TRBJ2-5; abundance: -; CDR3nt: TGCGCCAGCAGCCAAGATAGGCGGCTGGGTCTGGGTGAGACCCAGTACTTC; CDR3aa: CASSQDRRLGLGETQYF
v_gene: TRBV5-4; d_gene: -; j_gene: TRBJ2-5; abundance: -; CDR3nt: TGTGCCAGCAGCTTGGCGAGCGGAACAGAGACCCAGTACTTC; CDR3aa: CASSLASGTETQYF
v_gene: TRBV2; d_gene: -; j_gene: TRBJ2-7; abundance: -; CDR3nt: TGTGCCAGCAGAGAGACAGAGATCTACTACGAGCAGTACTTC; CDR3aa: CASRETEIYYEQYF
v_gene: TRBV5-8; d_gene: TRBD1; j_gene: TRBJ2-6; abundance: -; CDR3nt: TGTGCCAGCAGACACAGGGGCTCTGGGGCCAACGTCCTGACTTTC; CDR3aa: CASRHRGSGANVLTF
v_gene: TRBV19; d_gene: TRBD1; j_gene: TRBJ2-7; abundance: once; CDR3nt: TGTGCCAGTAGGCAACAGGGGGCTGGTGAGCAGTACTTC; CDR3aa: CASRQQGAGEQYF
v_gene: TRBV6-6; d_gene: TRBD1; j_gene: TRBJ1-3; abundance: once; CDR3nt: TGTGCCAGCAGTTACTCGACAGGGGCTGGAAACACCATATATTTT; CDR3aa: CASSYSTGAGNTIYF
v_gene: TRBV19; d_gene: TRBD1; j_gene: TRBJ2-1; abundance: once; CDR3nt: TGTGCCAGTAGTATGCCCCGGGACAGGACGAAGGTAGAGCAGTTCTTC; CDR3aa: CASSMPRDRTKVEQFF
v_gene: TRBV28; d_gene: TRBD2; j_gene: TRBJ2-5; abundance: -; CDR3nt: TGTGCCAGCAGTTTAGCGGGAGGAGAGACCCAGTACTTC; CDR3aa: CASSLAGGETQYF
v_gene: TRBV18; d_gene: -; j_gene: TRBJ2-1; abundance: -; CDR3nt: TGTGCCAGCTCACCCGGACTCTACAATGAGCAGTTCTTC; CDR3aa: CASSPGLYNEQFF
v_gene: TRBV4-2; d_gene: -; j_gene: TRBJ1-1; abundance: -; CDR3nt: TGTGCCAGCAGCCATTTGGACAGGAACACTGAAGCTTTCTTT; CDR3aa: CASSHLDRNTEAFF
v_gene: TRBV6-1; d_gene: TRBD1; j_gene: TRBJ1-5; abundance: -; CDR3nt: TGTGCCAGCAGTGAAGGGACAGGGGTTAGCAATCAGCCCCAGCATTTT; CDR3aa: CASSEGTGVSNQPQHF
v_gene: TRBV10-2; d_gene: -; j_gene: TRBJ1-5; abundance: few; CDR3nt: TGCGCCAGCAGTGAAAGTGTCGGTCAGCCCCAGCATTTT; CDR3aa: CASSESVGQPQHF
v_gene: TRBV19; d_gene: -; j_gene: TRBJ1-4; abundance: -; CDR3nt: TGTGCCAGTAGTATAGGACAGAGAGAAAAACTGTTTTTT; CDR3aa: CASSIGQREKLFF
v_gene: TRBV29-1; d_gene: TRBD1; j_gene: TRBJ2-6; abundance: -; CDR3nt: TGCAGCGTTCCGGGACAGGGGGCCACTGGGGCCAACGTCCTGACTTTC; CDR3aa: CSVPGQGATGANVLTF
v_gene: TRBV28; d_gene: TRBD1; j_gene: TRBJ1-5; abundance: -; CDR3nt: TGTGCCAGCAGTTTCCTAGGACAGGCCAATCAGCCCCAGCATTTT; CDR3aa: CASSFLGQANQPQHF
v_gene: TRBV6-5; d_gene: -; j_gene: TRBJ1-6; abundance: -; CDR3nt: TGTGCCAGCAGTTACTCGACAACAGGGATGGTGTCACCCCTCCACTTT; CDR3aa: CASSYSTTGMVSPLHF